These T cell receptor beta chains were read from a single sample in a study of OX40 agonist ivuxolimab in advanced cancers. The protocol was immunoSEQ multiplex PCR, while the TCRdb copy is restricted to in-frame clones and leaves out a portion. This table holds about 60,000 clones, about nine tenths found once. This sample comprised CD4+ or CD8+ T cells sorted from blood, obtained in a trial of the OX40 agonist ivuxolimab. Receptor source: an adult with an advanced solid tumor such as melanoma, head and neck, liver or kidney cancer. The CDR3 runs from the conserved cysteine through the conserved F or W. Each record gives: V gene, D gene, J gene, clone size, CDR3 DNA, CDR3 protein. D genes are given only for firm matches. Size tells how often a clone was seen (once, few, many) or the class of an expanded clone, and some rows leave it out.

TRBV5-1	TRBD1	TRBJ2-1	.	TGCGCCAGCAGCGGGACAGGGAGCTCCTACAATGAGCAGTTCTTC	CASSGTGSSYNEQFF
TRBV30	.	TRBJ2-5	once	TGTGCCTGGAGTGTTGGGCCAAGGGAGACCCAGTACTTC	CAWSVGPRETQYF
TRBV13	TRBD1	TRBJ2-7	once	TGTGCCAGCAGCTACAGGGGTTGGAGTTCCTACGAGCAGTACTTC	CASSYRGWSSYEQYF
TRBV29-1	.	TRBJ2-7	once	TGCAGCGTTGTTGCGGGATCCTACGAGCAGTACTTC	CSVVAGSYEQYF
TRBV28	.	TRBJ2-7	.	TGTGCCAGCAGCTCCCCCGGAGGGGCGCACTACGAGCAGTACTTC	CASSSPGGAHYEQYF
TRBV28	.	TRBJ2-5	.	TGTGCCAGCAACGGACGTGGACAAGAGACCCAGTACTTC	CASNGRGQETQYF
TRBV19	.	TRBJ2-1	.	TGTGCCAGTAGTCCTCGGACAGATAACCATGAGCAGTTCTTC	CASSPRTDNHEQFF
TRBV6-1	TRBD2	TRBJ2-6	.	TGTGCCAGCAGTGAAGCGGGAGGGGCCGGGGCCAACGTCCTGACTTTC	CASSEAGGAGANVLTF
TRBV7-9	TRBD2	TRBJ2-1	.	TGTGCCAGCAGCTTAGCGCTGGGAGGGCAGGGCAATGAGCAGTTCTTC	CASSLALGGQGNEQFF
TRBV5-4	.	TRBJ1-1	few	TGTGCCAGCAGCTTGGGGGGGGGAAGAAGCACTGAAGCTTTCTTT	CASSLGGGRSTEAFF
TRBV2	.	TRBJ2-1	once	TGTGCCAGCAGTGACGGGCGGTTTACCTACAATGAGCAGTTCTTC	CASSDGRFTYNEQFF
TRBV13	.	TRBJ2-2	.	TGTGCCAGCAGCTTTCCGAACACCGGGGAGCTGTTTTTT	CASSFPNTGELFF
TRBV4-2	.	TRBJ2-6	.	TGTGCCAGCAGCCAAGCGGACATCTCTGGGGCCAACGTCCTGACTTTC	CASSQADISGANVLTF
TRBV14	TRBD1	TRBJ2-5	once	TGTGCCAGCAGCGTGGGACAGGGGATCTGGGGGGAGCAGTACTTC	CASSVGQGIWGEQYF
TRBV6-1	.	TRBJ1-1	.	TGTGCCAGCAGCCATTATAACCAAGGGAATGAAGCTTTCTTT	CASSHYNQGNEAFF
TRBV28	TRBD2	TRBJ2-5	.	TGTGCCAGCAGTTTCCCCCGCGGGAGGAAAGAGACCCAGTACTTC	CASSFPRGRKETQYF
TRBV30	.	TRBJ2-2	once	TGTGCCTGGACAGCTAACACCGGGGAGCTGTTTTTT	CAWTANTGELFF
TRBV5-1	.	TRBJ2-7	once	TGCGCCAGCACCTCCGGGGGCCTCGACTACGAGCAGTACTTC	CASTSGGLDYEQYF